Given below is one TCR beta chain in context. Original processing notes: Estimation of nucleated cell counts was performed using reference gene primer amplification. Produced via immunoSEQ multiplex PCR; TCRdb's table is partial and in-frame only. Clone size and V and J calls were adopted from that table, with D and trimming inferred from the DNA. The sample includes around 160,000 clones, 80% to 85% of them seen just once. These data are taken from a study of blood T cell repertoires in COVID-19. Sequencing input: PBMCs or T cells enriched from blood (not recorded which). The clonotype comes from a woman between 45 and 65 years old who had been exposed to COVID-19.

Written as DNA, the CDR3 is TGTGCCAGCAGCCCGAGCCAGTTAGTTCAGGTTGAGCAGTACTTC. Encoded protein: CASSPSQLVQVEQYF. V and J are TRBV5-4 and TRBJ2-7, with unresolved D. This CDR3 comprises 15 residues. V lost 4 bases and J 7 bases, leaving 21 bases between the germline ends. Germline CDR1 and CDR2: SGHNT and YYREEE (reference sequence).